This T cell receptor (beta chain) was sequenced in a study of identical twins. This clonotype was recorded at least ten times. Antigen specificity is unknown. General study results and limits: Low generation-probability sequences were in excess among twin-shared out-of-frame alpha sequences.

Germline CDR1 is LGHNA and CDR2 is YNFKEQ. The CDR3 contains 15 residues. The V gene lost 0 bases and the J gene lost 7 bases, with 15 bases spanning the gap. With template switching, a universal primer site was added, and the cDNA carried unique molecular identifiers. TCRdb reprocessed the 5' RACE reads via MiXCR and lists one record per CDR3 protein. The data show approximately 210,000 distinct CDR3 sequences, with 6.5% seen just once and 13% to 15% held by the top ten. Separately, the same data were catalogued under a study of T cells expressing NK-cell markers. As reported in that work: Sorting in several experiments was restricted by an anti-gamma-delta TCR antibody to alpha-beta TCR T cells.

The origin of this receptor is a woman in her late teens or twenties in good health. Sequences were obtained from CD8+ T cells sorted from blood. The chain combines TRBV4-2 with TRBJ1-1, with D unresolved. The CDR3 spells CASSQDATASFEAFF. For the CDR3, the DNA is TGTGCCAGCAGCCAAGATGCTACGGCCTCCTTTGAAGCTTTCTTT.